This is a list of T cell receptor beta chains from one sample in a study of blood T cell repertoires in COVID-19. The data were produced by immunoSEQ multiplex PCR, yet TCRdb's version contains in-frame clones alone and is incomplete. The profile covers around 130,000 clones, with 82% appearing a single time and less than 5% taken by the ten largest. Sequenced material: peripheral blood. Source of these receptors: a woman aged 80 or over with acute or convalescent COVID-19. The CDR3 runs from the conserved cysteine through the conserved F or W. D genes are given only for firm matches. A clone size is listed for some rows: how often the clone was seen (once, few, many), or a class if it is expanded.

.	TRBJ1-2	few	TRBV29-1	TGCAGCGTTGCCACGTCGGCAGGGACAGGCTACACCTTC	CSVATSAGTGYTF
.	TRBJ1-2	.	TRBV10-3	TGTGCCATCAGTGTCCAGGGCTACGGCTACACCTTC	CAISVQGYGYTF
.	TRBJ1-4	.	TRBV5-6	TGTGCCAGCAGCTTGGCCGGCACAGGACCTAATGAAAAACTGTTTTTT	CASSLAGTGPNEKLFF
TRBD2	TRBJ2-3	.	TRBV27	TGTGCCAGCAGTTCACCGGGACTACGCACAGATACGCAGTATTTT	CASSSPGLRTDTQYF
.	TRBJ2-7	.	TRBV5-4	TGTGCCAGCAGCTTGAATCTTGGGGCTAAGAGGCCAAACGAGCAGTACTTC	CASSLNLGAKRPNEQYF
.	TRBJ2-5	.	TRBV5-3	TGTGCCAGAAGCCGCAGGGTGGGGTTAGATTGGGAGACCCAGTACTTC	CARSRRVGLDWETQYF
.	TRBJ2-3	.	TRBV5-1	TGCGCCAGCAGCTTGCTAAAGGACTACTTTATCAGCACAGATACGCAGTATTTT	CASSLLKDYFISTDTQYF
TRBD1	TRBJ1-4	few	TRBV28	TGTGCCAGCAGTCAGGGGGCGCCGGGCGAAAAACTGTTTTTT	CASSQGAPGEKLFF
TRBD1	TRBJ2-3	.	TRBV7-2	TGTGCCAGCAGCTTAGCTTTTCGGACAGGGGGCCGGGATACGCAGTATTTT	CASSLAFRTGGRDTQYF
TRBD1	TRBJ1-2	few	TRBV6-1	TGTGCCAGCAGTGACAGGGGACAGGGTGGGGTAAACTATGGCTACACCTTC	CASSDRGQGGVNYGYTF
.	TRBJ2-3	.	TRBV5-1	TGCGCCAGCAGCCCCACGGCAGGGGCAGATACGCAGTATTTT	CASSPTAGADTQYF
.	TRBJ2-7	.	TRBV12-3/TRBV12-4	TGTGCCAGCAGTTTCGGGGAATCCTACGAGCAGTACTTC	CASSFGESYEQYF
TRBD1	TRBJ2-7	.	TRBV27	TGTGCCAGCAGTCCCCAAGGACAGGGGTGGTACGAGCAGTACTTC	CASSPQGQGWYEQYF
.	TRBJ1-4	once	TRBV4-1	TGCGCCAGCACCAACAACTATATTCGGACCCGGGACATCAATGAAAAACTGTTTTTT	CASTNNYIRTRDINEKLFF
TRBD1	TRBJ2-2	.	TRBV5-1	TGCGCCAGCAGCGTAAACAGGGGCGGGACCGGGGAGCTGTTTTTT	CASSVNRGGTGELFF
.	TRBJ1-4	.	TRBV6-5	TGTGCCAGCAGTCCCGAGGGTTGGGCTCCGGAAAAACTGTTTTTT	CASSPEGWAPEKLFF
TRBD1	TRBJ1-2	.	TRBV18	TGTGCCAGCTCACAGGACAGGAACTATGGCTACACCTTC	CASSQDRNYGYTF
TRBD2	TRBJ2-7	.	TRBV13	TGTGCCAGCAGCTTTGGCGGGGGGACCTACGAGCAGTACTTC	CASSFGGGTYEQYF